Presented here are 24 T cell receptor beta chains from one specimen sequenced in a study of blood T cell repertoires in COVID-19. Only in-frame clones appear in the TCRdb table, and some are missing; sequencing was by immunoSEQ multiplex PCR. Of 30,000 to 40,000 clones in the sample, less than 90% are singletons; the top ten hold over 1.5%. The source material was peripheral blood. The receptors shown here come from a man in his fifties or sixties with COVID-19, enrolled during active disease.

The chain carries TRBV21-1 and TRBJ1-3; TRBD1 is the table's D call and was not checked against the DNA. TRBV21-1 counts as a pseudogene. CDR3 size: 16 residues. This CDR3 is CASSSDRGGDGNTIYF. In DNA, the CDR3 is TGTGCCAGCAGCTCCGACAGGGGAGGTGATGGAAACACCATATATTTT.

The V gene is TRBV19, the J gene TRBJ2-3, with 9 bases that match TRBD2. Per germline, CDR1 LNHDA and CDR2 SQIVND (reference sequence). This CDR3 has 16 residues. The ends lost 3 bases at V and 1 base at J; junction bases unmatched: 5. The CDR3 reads CASSISGGTRTDTQYF. CDR3 bases: TGTGCCAGTAGTATCAGCGGGGGGACTCGCACAGATACGCAGTATTTT.

The rearrangement links TRBV3-1 (or the pseudogene TRBV3-2) to TRBJ2-5; D is unresolved. CDR3 length equals 12 residues. Germline V CDR1 and CDR2: LGHDT, YNNKEL (reference sequence). Trimming pared 8 bases from V and 5 bases from J, leaving 12 bases between. CDR3 nucleotides: TGTGCCAGCTCCCCGAGGTATGAGACCCAGTACTTC. Translating it yields CASSPRYETQYF.

The rearrangement links TRBV5-6 to TRBJ2-7; 8 bases are shared with TRBD2. V gave up 2 bases and J gave up 6 bases; unmatched junction bases: 10. The CDR3 contains 15 residues. CDR1 SGHDT and CDR2 YYEEEE come from the germline V gene. The CDR3, as DNA: TGTGCCAGCAGCTTAGAGGGGACTAGAATATTCGAGCAGTACTTC. Amino acids: CASSLEGTRIFEQYF. Based on the CDR3 plus reference TRBV5-6 and TRBJ2-7, the full variable domain is DAGVTQSPTHLIKTRGQQVTLRCSPKSGHDTVSWYQQALGQGPQFIFQYYEEEERQRGNFPDRFSGHQFPNYSSELNVNALLLGDSALYLCASSLEGTRIFEQYFGPGTRLTVT.

The chain couples TRBV15 to TRBJ2-5; 12 bases match TRBD1. This CDR3 comprises 19 residues. Germline V gene data show CDR1 as LNHNV and CDR2 as YYDKDF (reference sequence). V dropped 0 bases and J dropped 5; count of bases not matched to a gene: 13. CDR3 DNA sequence: TGTGCCACCAGCAGAGACAAGAAGTCCGGGACAGGGGGCAGGGAGACCCAGTACTTC. This gives the protein CATSRDKKSGTGGRETQYF.

The chain is built from TRBV2 and TRBJ1-6, with D possibly matching TRBD1 (5 bases). Trimming stripped 4 bases from V and 10 bases from J, with 14 bases between. Germline V gene lookup returns CDR1 SNHLY and CDR2 FYNNEI. CDR3 length: 14 amino acids. CDR3 sequence: CASSGQSRGSPLHF. For the CDR3, the DNA is TGTGCCAGCAGTGGACAGTCGAGAGGATCACCCCTCCACTTT.

The rearrangement links TRBV19 to TRBJ2-3, with D perhaps matching TRBD2 (5 bases). This CDR3 spans 14 amino acids. The germline CDR1 and CDR2 sequences are LNHDA and SQIVND (reference sequence). With 6 bases removed from V and 2 bases from J, the gap between germline ends came to 12 bases. CDR3 in DNA: TGTGCCAGTAGGGACGGAGGATTCACAGATACGCAGTATTTT. Translated: CASRDGGFTDTQYF.

The chain recombines TRBV5-1 with TRBJ2-7, with a tentative D call TRBD2 (6 bases). Germline CDR1 SGHRS, CDR2 YFSETQ. V lost 5 bases to trimming and J lost 6 bases, with 12 bases between them. The CDR3 contains 12 residues. DNA for the CDR3: TGCGCCAGCAGTCTCCCTAGCGCCGAGCAGTACTTC. Its translation: CASSLPSAEQYF.

This chain joins TRBV5-1 and TRBJ1-2; D might be TRBD1 (5 bases). V was clipped by 7 bases and J by 0 bases, with 7 bases between them. The CDR3 extends over 12 amino acids. Germline CDR1 reads SGHRS; CDR2 reads YFSETQ. The CDR3 DNA reads as TGCGCCAGCCGGGGGGCTAACTATGGCTACACCTTC. Encoded protein: CASRGANYGYTF.

This clone appeared once. The rearrangement joins TRBV5-1 to TRBJ1-4; TRBD1 matches 7 bases. The CDR3 has 15 amino acids. The ends lost 4 bases at V and 3 bases at J; junction bases unmatched: 6. The V gene's germline CDR1 is SGHRS and CDR2 YFSETQ. CDR3 region: CASSPGQKSNEKLFF. DNA for the CDR3: TGCGCCAGCAGCCCGGGACAGAAATCTAATGAAAAACTGTTTTTT.

The genes are TRBV9 and TRBJ1-2; 7 nucleotides align to TRBD1. The CDR3 has 15 amino acids. Germline trimming cut 0 bases from V and 3 bases from J; bases unmatched to any gene: 5. CDR1 is SGDLS, CDR2 YYNGEE, per germline. CDR3 region: CASSVDPGTDYGYTF. CDR3 nucleotide sequence: TGTGCCAGCAGCGTAGACCCCGGGACAGACTATGGCTACACCTTC. The variable domain in full, completed from reference TRBV9 and TRBJ1-2, reads DSGVTQTPKHLITATGQRVTLRCSPRSGDLSVYWYQQSLDQGLQFLIQYYNGEERAKGNILERFSAQQFPDLHSELNLSSLELGDSALYFCASSVDPGTDYGYTFGSGTRLTVV.

The chain recombines TRBV30 with TRBJ2-3, with 7 bases that match TRBD1. CDR3 length: 13 residues. Trimming cost V 6 bases and J 6 bases; bases outside gene matches: 9. Germline V CDR1 and CDR2: GTSNPN, SVGIG (reference sequence). The CDR3 DNA is TGTGCCTGCACACAGGGGAGTGTGGATACGCAGTATTTT. Translated, it gives CACTQGSVDTQYF.

This clone was counted a single time. This chain links TRBV7-2 with TRBJ1-2; D might be TRBD1 (6 bases). V gave up 5 bases and J gave up 4 bases, with 14 bases separating them. CDR3 length equals 14 residues. CDR1 is SGHTA, CDR2 FQGNSA, per germline. The CDR3 DNA sequence: TGTGCCAGCAGCCCCTTGGACAGCCTCTATGGCTACACCTTC. Encoded protein: CASSPLDSLYGYTF. Filled out from reference TRBV7-2 and TRBJ1-2, the complete variable domain reads GAGVSQSPSNKVTEKGKDVELRCDPISGHTALYWYRQSLGQGLEFLIYFQGNSAPDKSGLPSDRFSAERTGGSVSTLTIQRTQQEDSAVYLCASSPLDSLYGYTFGSGTRLTVV.

The chain uses TRBV10-3 and TRBJ2-7; 9 bases fit TRBD1. The junction had 3 bases not matched to a gene; V was cut back by 2 bases and J by 1 base. The CDR3 has 15 amino acids. Germline lookup yields CDR1 ENHRY and CDR2 SYGVKD. CDR3 coding DNA: TGTGCCATCAGTGAGACACAGGGGGCTTCCTACGAGCAGTACTTC. It codes for CAISETQGASYEQYF.

The CDR3 bases are TGTGCCAGTAGTGCGACCCGGGACAGGCCGGGGTATGGCTACACCTTC. This codes for CASSATRDRPGYGYTF. The chain recombines TRBV19 with TRBJ1-2, with TRBD1 matching over 8 bases. The CDR3 covers 16 residues. Germline CDR1 reads LNHDA; CDR2 reads SQIVND (reference sequence). The V gene end was trimmed by 5 bases and the J gene end by 5 bases; junction bases not matched to a gene: 13.

The rearrangement joins TRBV18 to TRBJ1-4; TRBD1 is a possible D gene (6 bases). Germline CDR1 KGHSH, CDR2 LQKENI. The length of the CDR3 is 14 residues. Between the trimmed V and J ends, which lost 0 bases and 13 bases, there was a span of 15 bases. The DNA of the CDR3 is TGTGCCAGCTCACCACCGATGCAGGGGTCGGGACTGTTTTTT. It codes for CASSPPMQGSGLFF.

This chain uses TRBV5-4 with TRBJ1-2, with D unresolved. Trimming left V 4 bases short and J 2 bases short, with 9 bases between. CDR1 is SGHNT, CDR2 YYREEE, per germline (reference sequence). The CDR3 loop spans 13 amino acids. The CDR3 sequence is CASSLSANYGYTF. The CDR3 coding sequence is TGTGCCAGCAGCCTGAGCGCGAACTATGGCTACACCTTC.

The chain uses TRBV5-1 and TRBJ2-3; TRBD2 matches 11 bases. This CDR3 has 17 residues. Germline V gives CDR1 SGHRS, CDR2 YFSETQ. Trimming removed 2 bases from V and 3 bases from J; junction bases left unmatched: 8. This CDR3 reads CASSFGTSGSRTDTQYF. In DNA, the CDR3 is TGCGCCAGCAGCTTTGGTACTAGCGGGAGTCGAACAGATACGCAGTATTTT. Full variable domain (outside the CDR3, taken from reference TRBV5-1 and TRBJ2-3): KAGVTQTPRYLIKTRGQQVTLSCSPISGHRSVSWYQQTPGQGLQFLFEYFSETQRNKGNFPGRFSGRQFSNSRSEMNVSTLELGDSALYLCASSFGTSGSRTDTQYFGPGTRLTVL.

The chain combines TRBV14 with TRBJ2-2; TRBD1 matches 8 bases. V trimming: 4 bases; J trimming: 5 bases; junction bases outside the gene matches: 15. The CDR3 contains 18 residues. Germline V lookup: CDR1 SGHDN, CDR2 FVKESK. CDR3 sequence reads: CASSLFFIPGGRTGELFF. CDR3 in DNA: TGTGCCAGCAGCCTATTTTTCATTCCAGGGGGCAGGACCGGGGAGCTGTTTTTT. Complete variable domain (other parts from reference TRBV14 and TRBJ2-2): EAGVTQFPSHSVIEKGQTVTLRCDPISGHDNLYWYRRVMGKEIKFLLHFVKESKQDESGMPNNRFLAERTGGTYSTLKVQPAELEDSGVYFCASSLFFIPGGRTGELFFGEGSRLTVL.

The chain recombines TRBV5-8 with TRBJ1-5; 7 nucleotides align to TRBD1. The CDR3 extends over 17 amino acids. The germline CDR1 and CDR2 sequences are SGHTS and YDEGEE. After removal of 0 bases from V and 6 bases from J, the junction contained 12 bases not matched to a gene. The CDR3 reads CASSLGGGGLQAQPQHF. For the CDR3, the DNA is TGTGCCAGCAGCTTGGGTGGAGGGGGCCTCCAGGCTCAGCCCCAGCATTTT.

This sequence joins TRBV27 and TRBJ2-3, with 9 bases that match TRBD1. The V gene end was trimmed by 3 bases and the J gene end by 3 bases; junction bases not matched to a gene: 4. The germline CDR1 and CDR2 sequences are MNHEY and SMNVEV (reference sequence). This CDR3 contains 15 residues. As DNA, the CDR3 is TGTGCCAGCAGTTTGGACAGGGGCCCAACAGATACGCAGTATTTT. Amino acid sequence: CASSLDRGPTDTQYF.

This clone showed up just once. The chain joins TRBV5-1 to TRBJ2-1; possibly TRBD2 for D (5 bases). This CDR3 is built from 15 residues. Trimming took off 3 bases at V and 7 bases at J, with 17 bases between the two ends. CDR1 is SGHRS, CDR2 YFSETQ, per germline. CDR3 loop: CASSSPGWSVNEQFF. DNA of the CDR3: TGCGCCAGCAGCTCCCCGGGGTGGAGCGTAAATGAGCAGTTCTTC.

The V call is TRBV19, the J call TRBJ2-2; 11 nucleotides agree with TRBD1. This CDR3 contains 14 residues. V dropped 9 bases and J dropped 4; count of bases not matched to a gene: 4. The germline CDR1 and CDR2 sequences are LNHDA and SQIVND (reference sequence). The CDR3 sequence is CASGQGAATGELFF. The CDR3 DNA reads TGTGCCAGCGGACAGGGGGCGGCCACCGGGGAGCTGTTTTTT.

J is TRBJ1-2 and V is TRBV19, with TRBD1 matching over 9 bases. The CDR3 has 16 residues. With V trimmed by 6 bases and J by 0 bases, 8 bases remained unmatched. Germline values: CDR1 LNHDA, CDR2 SQIVND (reference sequence). The CDR3 is CASRTGGGLSNYGYTF. The CDR3 DNA is TGTGCCAGTAGAACAGGGGGCGGCCTCTCTAACTATGGCTACACCTTC.